This T cell receptor (beta chain) stems from a study of neurological immune-mediated disorders. The study's findings and limits: No sharing of CDR3 amino acid sequences was observed among expanded clones across subjects, suggesting private repertoires in all groups.

Healthy controls consisted of blood bank volunteers in Maryland, USA. Of note for this clonotype: What it binds is not known. This may arise from a read error, as a much more abundant clone is one base away.

This CDR3 is built from 14 residues. Germline V gives CDR1 SQVTM, CDR2 ANQGSEA. Using its own MiXCR run on the 5' RACE reads, TCRdb lists one record per CDR3 protein. Counted here are approximately 30,000 distinct CDR3 sequences, approximately 6.6% occurring once; the ten biggest clones make up about 8.3%. Sequencing was carried out using PBMCs. The TCR comes from a woman between 50 and 59 years old in good health. The J gene is TRBJ1-2, the V gene TRBV29-1, with 11 bases identical to TRBD1. Here the CDR3 DNA reads TGCAGCGCCGTCGGGGGACAGGGGGAGTATGTCTACACCTTC. Protein: CSAVGGQGEYVYTF.